These T cell receptor beta chains were read from a single sample in a study of T cell responses to AZD1222 COVID-19 vaccine. Method: immunoSEQ multiplex PCR; TCRdb's copy keeps in-frame clones and lacks some. The sample has some 86,000 clones; about 78% are singletons. Here the sequenced sample was peripheral blood, taken on day 0 of AZD1222 vaccination. The receptors were sampled from an adult in good health. Each CDR3 is given with its conserved first and last residue. D genes are given only for firm matches. For some rows the clone size is stated as once, few or many, or as a class when expanded; others skip it.

J gene	V gene	clone size	D gene	CDR3 DNA	CDR3 protein
TRBJ1-3	TRBV10-3	-	-	TGTGCCATCACTAAAGGGGACACCATATATTTT	CAITKGDTIYF
TRBJ2-7	TRBV28	-	TRBD2	TGTGCCAGCAGTTTAGCGGGAGCTTTCGAGCAGTACTTC	CASSLAGAFEQYF
TRBJ1-3	TRBV19	few	-	TGTGCCACCATCCCAGGATCGGGAAACACCATATATTTT	CATIPGSGNTIYF
TRBJ1-1	TRBV10-3	-	TRBD1	TGTGTCTCCAGTGAGACAGGGGTAACTGAAGCTTTCTTT	CVSSETGVTEAFF
TRBJ1-5	TRBV11-2	-	-	TGTGCCAGCAGTCCGGGTGGCAATCAGCCCCAGCATTTT	CASSPGGNQPQHF
TRBJ1-4	TRBV15	-	-	TGTGCCACCAGCAGAGTCCAGGATAATGAAAAACTGTTTTTT	CATSRVQDNEKLFF
TRBJ2-6	TRBV5-1	-	-	TGCGCCAGCAGCTTAACAGCTGCTGGGGCCAACGTCCTGACTTTC	CASSLTAAGANVLTF
TRBJ2-5	TRBV20-1	-	-	TGCAGTGGAGAAGATGGCGAGACCCAGTACTTC	CSGEDGETQYF
TRBJ2-3	TRBV29-1	-	TRBD1	TGCAGCGTGGCAGACAGGGGGAAGTCAGATACGCAGTATTTT	CSVADRGKSDTQYF
TRBJ2-7	TRBV6-2/TRBV6-3	-	TRBD2	TGTGCCAGCAGTGGCGGGAGGGCCGGGGAGCAGTACTTC	CASSGGRAGEQYF
TRBJ2-1	TRBV11-2	-	TRBD2	TGTGCCAGCAGCCCCGGGGGGGCATTCTACAATGAGCAGTTCTTC	CASSPGGAFYNEQFF
TRBJ2-7	TRBV12-5	-	TRBD2	TGTGCTAGTGGCTCGGGACTAGCGGCATACGAGCAGTACTTC	CASGSGLAAYEQYF
TRBJ2-1	TRBV7-8	-	-	TGTGCCAGCAGCTTAGAAGAAGGCCAGGGACAGTTCTTC	CASSLEEGQGQFF
TRBJ2-5	TRBV18	-	TRBD2	TGTGCCAGCTCACTTATGATGGCTAGCGGGAACTTGGAGACCCAGTACTTC	CASSLMMASGNLETQYF
TRBJ2-2	TRBV7-9	-	-	TGTGCCAGCAGCTTAGTCTTCAGGGTCGACACCGGGGAGCTGTTTTTT	CASSLVFRVDTGELFF
TRBJ1-2	TRBV29-1	-	-	TGCAGCGTCCGGACGGCTAGCTATGGCTACACCTTC	CSVRTASYGYTF
TRBJ2-3	TRBV3-1/TRBV3-2	-	-	TGTGCCAGCAGCCAAGATGCCCTCGCTAGCACAGATACGCAGTATTTT	CASSQDALASTDTQYF
TRBJ2-7	TRBV28	-	-	TGTGCCAGCAGTTTATATGGGGCCCCGAGCTCCTACGAGCAGTACTTC	CASSLYGAPSSYEQYF
TRBJ2-1	TRBV7-9	-	-	TGTGCCAGCAGCGCTGAGGGAGTGTCAGGTGAGCAGTTCTTC	CASSAEGVSGEQFF
TRBJ1-6	TRBV9	-	-	TGTGCCAGCAGAAATGAAGAGTATTCACCCCTCCACTTT	CASRNEEYSPLHF
TRBJ2-3	TRBV27	once	-	TGTGCCAGCAGTTTTGTAGCGGTAGTCACAGATACGCAGTATTTT	CASSFVAVVTDTQYF
TRBJ1-1	TRBV6-5	-	-	TGTGCCAGCAGTTTGAGCAGTCCTAACACTGAAGCTTTCTTT	CASSLSSPNTEAFF
TRBJ1-2	TRBV11-2	few	-	TGTGCCAGCAGCGGCGCGGGGGGCTATGGCTACACCTTC	CASSGAGGYGYTF
TRBJ1-5	TRBV10-3	-	TRBD1	TGTGCCACCGAACGGGACAGGGGGCACAATCAGCCCCAGCATTTT	CATERDRGHNQPQHF
TRBJ1-6	TRBV10-3	-	-	TGTGCCATCAGTCCTATCAATTCACCCCTCCACTTT	CAISPINSPLHF
TRBJ2-1	TRBV19	-	-	TGTGCCAGTAGTCGGGGGGCGCAATACAATGAGCAGTTCTTC	CASSRGAQYNEQFF
TRBJ2-4	TRBV28	-	TRBD1	TGTGCCAGCAGTTACAGGGGGCGGAAAAACATTCAGTACTTC	CASSYRGRKNIQYF
TRBJ2-2	TRBV11-3	once	-	TGTGCCAGCAGCTTAACGGGAGCCGGGGAGCTGTTTTTT	CASSLTGAGELFF
TRBJ2-1	TRBV24-1	-	TRBD2	TGTGCCACCAGTGATGCGAGCGGGAGTTCCTACAATGAGCAGTTCTTC	CATSDASGSSYNEQFF
TRBJ2-7	TRBV28	once	TRBD2	TGTGCCAGCAGTTTCGGGACTAGCCTCTACGAGCAGTACTTC	CASSFGTSLYEQYF
TRBJ2-1	TRBV11-3	-	TRBD1	TGTGCCAGCAGCTCGGGACAGGGGAAGAGCAATGAGCAGTTCTTC	CASSSGQGKSNEQFF
TRBJ2-5	TRBV5-4	-	-	TGTGCCAGCAGCTTGTGGAGCGAACCAGAGACCCAGTACTTC	CASSLWSEPETQYF
TRBJ2-2	TRBV2	-	-	TGTGCCAGCAGTGAAGCGCAGGCGAACACCGGGGAGCTGTTTTTT	CASSEAQANTGELFF
TRBJ2-2	TRBV18	-	-	TGTGCCAGCTCACCAATGGACAGCATGAACACCGGGGAGCTGTTTTTT	CASSPMDSMNTGELFF
TRBJ1-5	TRBV28	-	-	TGTGCCAGCACCCCCGGAGAGGGAGGCCCTCAGCCCCAGCATTTT	CASTPGEGGPQPQHF
TRBJ2-7	TRBV5-1	-	-	TGCGCCAGCAGCTTACAGGAAATTAACTACGAGCAGTACTTC	CASSLQEINYEQYF
TRBJ2-1	TRBV11-2	-	TRBD2	TGTGCCAGCAGCTTAGTTTCCGGGAGGAGGAATGAGCAGTTCTTC	CASSLVSGRRNEQFF
TRBJ2-5	TRBV11-2	-	-	TGTGCCAGCAGCTTAGCGGGAGCGGACGAGACCCAGTACTTC	CASSLAGADETQYF
TRBJ1-2	TRBV7-9	-	-	TGTGCCAGCAGCTTAGGGGTGGATACCTATGGCTACACCTTC	CASSLGVDTYGYTF
TRBJ2-2	TRBV7-9	-	TRBD2	TGTGCCAGCAGCTTGCTAGCGGGGCTTAACACCGGGGAGCTGTTTTTT	CASSLLAGLNTGELFF
TRBJ2-1	TRBV5-1	-	TRBD2	TGCGCCAGCAGCTTGGCCAGCGGGGGCTACAATGAGCAGTTCTTC	CASSLASGGYNEQFF
TRBJ1-4	TRBV19	few	-	TGTGCCAGTAGTATCGGAGTTGGACCTGAAAAACTGTTTTTT	CASSIGVGPEKLFF
TRBJ1-1	TRBV6-5	-	-	TGTGCCAGCAGTTACTCGAGAACGAACACTGAAGCTTTCTTT	CASSYSRTNTEAFF
TRBJ2-1	TRBV11-2	-	-	TGTGCCAGCAGCTTAGTAACGGCGGCGGTGGGTGAGCAGTTCTTC	CASSLVTAAVGEQFF
TRBJ2-3	TRBV19	-	TRBD2	TGTGCCAGTAGTTCCCACCTAGCGGGAGGTAACACAGATACGCAGTATTTT	CASSSHLAGGNTDTQYF
TRBJ1-3	TRBV3-1/TRBV3-2	-	-	TGTGCCAGCAGCCGGGGATTTGGGGACACCATATATTTT	CASSRGFGDTIYF
TRBJ2-2	TRBV5-1	many	-	TGCGCCAGCCGGCAGGTGGACAGGTTAATGGAGGGCACCGGGGAGCTGTTTTTT	CASRQVDRLMEGTGELFF
TRBJ2-7	TRBV5-6	-	-	TGTGCCAGCAGCGTATCCTACGAGCAGTACTTC	CASSVSYEQYF
TRBJ1-1	TRBV5-1	-	-	TGCGCCAGCACAACAGGGACTGAAGCTTTCTTT	CASTTGTEAFF
TRBJ1-1	TRBV7-8	-	TRBD1	TGTGCCAGCAGCCCTAGGGACAGGGGGGTGAACACTGAAGCTTTCTTT	CASSPRDRGVNTEAFF
TRBJ1-1	TRBV7-9	-	-	TGTGCCAGCAGATGGACCGGACCGTGGAACACTGAAGCTTTCTTT	CASRWTGPWNTEAFF
TRBJ2-3	TRBV23-1	few	-	TGCGCCAGCAGTCCGGATACTAGATTTCCAACCGTGAGCACAGATACGCAGTATTTT	CASSPDTRFPTVSTDTQYF
TRBJ1-3	TRBV10-2	-	-	TGCGCCAGCGGGGGTAGTGGAAACACCATATATTTT	CASGGSGNTIYF